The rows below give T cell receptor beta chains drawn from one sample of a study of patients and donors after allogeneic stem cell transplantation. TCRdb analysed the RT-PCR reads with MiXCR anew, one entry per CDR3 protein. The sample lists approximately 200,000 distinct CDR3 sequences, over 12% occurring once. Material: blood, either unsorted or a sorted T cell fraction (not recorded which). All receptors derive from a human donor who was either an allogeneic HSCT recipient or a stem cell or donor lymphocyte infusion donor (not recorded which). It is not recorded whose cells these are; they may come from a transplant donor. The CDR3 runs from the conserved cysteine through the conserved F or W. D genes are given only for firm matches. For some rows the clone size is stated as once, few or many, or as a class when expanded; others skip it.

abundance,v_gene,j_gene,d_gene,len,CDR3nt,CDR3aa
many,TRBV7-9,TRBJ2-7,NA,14,TGTGCCAGCAGCTTAGCGGGGAAAGCCTACGAGCAGTACTTC,CASSLAGKAYEQYF
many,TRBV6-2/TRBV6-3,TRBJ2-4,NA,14,TGTGCCAGCAGTTACTCGGGGGGTAGAAACATTCAGTACTTC,CASSYSGGRNIQYF
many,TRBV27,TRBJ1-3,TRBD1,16,TGTGCCAGCAGTTTAACAGGGGCCCCCTCTGGAAACACCATATATTTT,CASSLTGAPSGNTIYF
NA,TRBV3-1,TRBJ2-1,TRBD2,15,TGTGCCAGCAGCCTTACTAGCGGGAGTCTGGATGAGCAGTTCTTC,CASSLTSGSLDEQFF
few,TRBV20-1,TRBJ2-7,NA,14,TGCAGTGCTAGGAGTAGGGGATTTCGGTACGAGCAGTACTTC,CSARSRGFRYEQYF
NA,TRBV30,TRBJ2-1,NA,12,TGTGCCTGGAGTGTAGTGTACAATGAGCAGTTCTTC,CAWSVVYNEQFF
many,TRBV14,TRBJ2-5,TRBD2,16,TGTGCCAGCAGCACGTCTAGCGGGGGAGACAAAGAGACCCAGTACTTC,CASSTSSGGDKETQYF
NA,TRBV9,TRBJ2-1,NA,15,TGTGCCAGCAGCCCCCCGGCTAGCTCCTACAATGAGCAGTTCTTC,CASSPPASSYNEQFF
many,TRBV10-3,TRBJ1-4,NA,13,TGTGCCATCAGTGAGGTCAGGAATGAAAAACTGTTTTTT,CAISEVRNEKLFF
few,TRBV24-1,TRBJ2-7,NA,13,TGTGCCACCAGTGATGGAGTTTCCTACGAGCAGTACTTC,CATSDGVSYEQYF
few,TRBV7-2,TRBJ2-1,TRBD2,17,TGTGCCAGCAGGGCGCGGGCGGGGGAGAGCTCCTACAATGAGCAGTTCTTC,CASRARAGESSYNEQFF
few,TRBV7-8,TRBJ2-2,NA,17,TGTGCCAGCAGCCGGATCAAGATATCGGCGAACACCGGGGAGCTGTTTTTT,CASSRIKISANTGELFF
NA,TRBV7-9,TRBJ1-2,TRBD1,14,TGTGCCAGCAGCAATGAAACAGGGGGCGCGGGCTACACCTTC,CASSNETGGAGYTF
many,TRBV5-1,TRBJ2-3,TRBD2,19,TGCGCCAGCAGCCCTACAGGGTTAGGGCTAGCGGGAAACACAGATACGCAGTATTTT,CASSPTGLGLAGNTDTQYF
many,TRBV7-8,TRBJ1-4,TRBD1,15,TGTGCCAGCAGCCCTAACAGGGGGCGAAATGAAAAACTGTTTTTT,CASSPNRGRNEKLFF
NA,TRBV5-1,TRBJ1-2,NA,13,TGCGCCAGCAGGGGAGAGGGATGGGATGGCTACACCTTC,CASRGEGWDGYTF
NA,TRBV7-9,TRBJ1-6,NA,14,TGTGCCAGCAGCCAAGAGACAGACCATTCACCCCTCCACTTT,CASSQETDHSPLHF
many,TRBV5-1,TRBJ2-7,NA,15,TGCGCCAGCAGCTTGCTGGTCGGGAGAGACTACGAGCAGTACTTC,CASSLLVGRDYEQYF
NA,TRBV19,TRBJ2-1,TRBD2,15,TGTGCCAGTAGAATGGGGACTAGCGGCAACAATGAGCAGTTCTTC,CASRMGTSGNNEQFF
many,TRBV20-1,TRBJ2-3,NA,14,TGCAGTGCTAGAGTGGAGGGAGGCACAGATACGCAGTATTTT,CSARVEGGTDTQYF
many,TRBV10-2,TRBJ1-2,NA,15,TGCGCCAGCAGTGAGGGTCGAGGATCTAACTATGGCTACACCTTC,CASSEGRGSNYGYTF
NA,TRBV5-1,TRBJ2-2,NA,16,TGCGCCAGCAGCTGGACCGGGGGAACGAACACCGGGGAGCTGTTTTTT,CASSWTGGTNTGELFF
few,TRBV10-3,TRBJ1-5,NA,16,TGTGCCATCAGTGAGTCGGAGAAGGTCACGAATCAGCCCCAGCATTTT,CAISESEKVTNQPQHF
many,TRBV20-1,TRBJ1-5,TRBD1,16,TGCAGTGCTAGATTTACAGGGGGCAAGAGCAATCAGCCCCAGCATTTT,CSARFTGGKSNQPQHF
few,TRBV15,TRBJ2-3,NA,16,TGTGCCACCAACGTAGTGGGGCGGGCTAGCACAGATACGCAGTATTTT,CATNVVGRASTDTQYF
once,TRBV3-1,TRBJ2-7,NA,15,TGTGCCAGCAGCCAAGATCCGGTTAGCCCCTACGAGCAGTACTTC,CASSQDPVSPYEQYF
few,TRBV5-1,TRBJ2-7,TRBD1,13,TGCGCCAGCAGCCCCGGGACAGTCCTAGAGCAGTACTTC,CASSPGTVLEQYF
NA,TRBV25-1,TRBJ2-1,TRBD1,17,TGTGCCAGCAGTAACCGGGACAGCGAAAGCTCCTACAATGAGCAGTTCTTC,CASSNRDSESSYNEQFF
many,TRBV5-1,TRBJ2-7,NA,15,TGCGCCAGCAGCGTCACCGGGACTTCCTTCTACGAGCAGTACTTC,CASSVTGTSFYEQYF
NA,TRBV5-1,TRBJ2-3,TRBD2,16,TGCGCCAGCACCCGAGAAGGGCGGGGGGCCTTGGACACGCAGTATTTT,CASTREGRGALDTQYF
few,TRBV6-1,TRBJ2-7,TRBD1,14,TGTGCCAGCAGTGAGGGACAGGGGTTGATCGAGCAGTACTTC,CASSEGQGLIEQYF
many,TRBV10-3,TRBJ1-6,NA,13,TGTGCCAACACACAGGGTATCGACTCACCCCTCCACTTT,CANTQGIDSPLHF
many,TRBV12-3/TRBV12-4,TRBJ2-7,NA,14,TGTGCCAGCAGTTTATCAAGTGGCTCCTACGAGCAGTACTTC,CASSLSSGSYEQYF
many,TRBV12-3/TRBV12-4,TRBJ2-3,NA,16,TGTGCCAGCAGTTTCGGCACCGGGACTAGCACAGATACGCAGTATTTT,CASSFGTGTSTDTQYF
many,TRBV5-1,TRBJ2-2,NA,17,TGCGCCAGCAGCTTGAGGGTGAACGGAGCTAACACCGGGGAGCTGTTTTTT,CASSLRVNGANTGELFF
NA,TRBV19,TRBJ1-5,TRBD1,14,TGTGCCAGTAGTGGGACAGGGGCGTACCAGCCCCAGCATTTT,CASSGTGAYQPQHF
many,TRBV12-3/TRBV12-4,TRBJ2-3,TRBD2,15,TGTGCCAGCAGTTCCCCGACTAGCGGCACAGATACGCAGTATTTT,CASSSPTSGTDTQYF
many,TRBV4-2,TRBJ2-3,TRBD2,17,TGTGCCAGCAGCCCCTCTCTAGCGGGGGGTATAACAGATACGCAGTATTTT,CASSPSLAGGITDTQYF
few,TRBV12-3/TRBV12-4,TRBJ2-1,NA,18,TGTGCCAGCAGTTTAGCCCGGGACGATCTTATTGTCTACAATGAGCAGTTCTTC,CASSLARDDLIVYNEQFF
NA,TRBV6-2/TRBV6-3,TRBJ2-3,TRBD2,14,TGTGCCAGCAGTTACCGGCGGGGGGGAGATACGCAGTATTTT,CASSYRRGGDTQYF
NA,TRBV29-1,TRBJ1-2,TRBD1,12,TGCAGCGCCCCGACAGGGGGCTATGGCTACACCTTC,CSAPTGGYGYTF
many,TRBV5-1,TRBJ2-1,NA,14,TGCGCCAGCCACCGCGACAACTCCTACAATGAGCAGTTCTTC,CASHRDNSYNEQFF
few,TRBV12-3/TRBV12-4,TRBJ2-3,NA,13,TGTGCCAGCAGTATCCTCCTGCGCGGCTCCCCGTATTTT,CASSILLRGSPYF
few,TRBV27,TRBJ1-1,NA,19,TGTGCCAGCAGTCGTAAACCCGGGAGGGGGTTCGGAATGAACACTGAAGCTTTCTTT,CASSRKPGRGFGMNTEAFF
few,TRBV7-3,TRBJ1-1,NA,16,TGTGCCAGCAGCTTAGGCCCCCCCCCGGGTATCACTGAAGCTTTCTTT,CASSLGPPPGITEAFF
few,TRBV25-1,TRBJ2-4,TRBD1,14,TGTGCCAGCAGTGGCCCAGGGGGTATAAACATTCAGTACTTC,CASSGPGGINIQYF
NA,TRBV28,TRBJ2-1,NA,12,TGTGCCAGCAGCTTATATGACAATGAGCAGTTCTTC,CASSLYDNEQFF
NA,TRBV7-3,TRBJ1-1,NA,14,TGTGCCAGCAGCTCAAACTCCAGGGGAGCTGAAGCTTTCTTT,CASSSNSRGAEAFF
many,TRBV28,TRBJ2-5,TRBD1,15,TGTGCCAGCAGTCCCGGACAGGGGGCTGAGGAGACCCAGTACTTC,CASSPGQGAEETQYF
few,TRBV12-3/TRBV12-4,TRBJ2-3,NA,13,TGTGCCAGCCTCAGAGGGAGCGCAGATACGCAGTATTTT,CASLRGSADTQYF
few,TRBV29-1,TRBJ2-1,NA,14,TGCAGCGCGGACACGGTCAGGGGGGCCGATGAGCAGTTCTTC,CSADTVRGADEQFF
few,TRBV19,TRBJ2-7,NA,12,TGTGCCAGTAGTAATCCGTTAGGCGAGCAGTACTTC,CASSNPLGEQYF
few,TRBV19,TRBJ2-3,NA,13,TGTGCCAGTAGTATGATACAGACAGATACGCAGTATTTT,CASSMIQTDTQYF
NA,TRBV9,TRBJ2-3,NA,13,TGTGCCAGCAACTCGGAGCCAGCAGATACGCAGTATTTT,CASNSEPADTQYF
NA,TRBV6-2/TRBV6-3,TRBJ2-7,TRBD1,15,TGTGCCAGCAGAGCCGGGACAGGGGGCGCCTACGAGCAGTACTTC,CASRAGTGGAYEQYF